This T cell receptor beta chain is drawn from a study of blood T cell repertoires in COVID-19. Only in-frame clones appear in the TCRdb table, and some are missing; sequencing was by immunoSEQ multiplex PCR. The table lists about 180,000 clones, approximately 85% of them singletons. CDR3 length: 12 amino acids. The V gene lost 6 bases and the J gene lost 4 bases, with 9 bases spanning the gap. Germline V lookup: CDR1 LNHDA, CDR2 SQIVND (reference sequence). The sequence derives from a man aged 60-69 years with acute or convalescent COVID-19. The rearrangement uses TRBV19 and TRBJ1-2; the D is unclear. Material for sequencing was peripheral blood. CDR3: CASSPTGYGYTF. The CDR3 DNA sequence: TGTGCCAGTAGCCCGACGGGCTATGGCTACACCTTC. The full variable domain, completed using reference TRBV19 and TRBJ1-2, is DGGITQSPKYLFRKEGQNVTLSCEQNLNHDAMYWYRQDPGQGLRLIYYSQIVNDFQKGDIAEGYSVSREKKESFPLTVTSAQKNPTAFYLCASSPTGYGYTFGSGTRLTVV.